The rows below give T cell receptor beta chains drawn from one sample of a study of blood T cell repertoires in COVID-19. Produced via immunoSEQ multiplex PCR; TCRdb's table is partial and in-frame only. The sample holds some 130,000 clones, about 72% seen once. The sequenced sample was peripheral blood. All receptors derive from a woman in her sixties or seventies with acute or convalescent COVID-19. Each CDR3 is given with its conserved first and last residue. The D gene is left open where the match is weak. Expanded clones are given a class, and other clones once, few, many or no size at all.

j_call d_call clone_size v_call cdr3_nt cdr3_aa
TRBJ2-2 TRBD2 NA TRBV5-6 TGTGCCAGCAGCTTAGCGGGGGGACCGAACACCGGGGAGCTGTTTTTT CASSLAGGPNTGELFF
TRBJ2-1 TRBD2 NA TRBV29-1 TGCAGCGTTGAGGGGTGGGGGATAGCGGGAACACAGTTCTTC CSVEGWGIAGTQFF
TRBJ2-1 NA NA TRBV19 TGTGCCAGTAGTCTCACGGACATCTACAACAATGAGCAGTTCTTC CASSLTDIYNNEQFF
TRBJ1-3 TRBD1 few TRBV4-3 TGCGCCAGCAGCCTCTTACCGGGACAGGGGGCGGAAAACACCATATATTTT CASSLLPGQGAENTIYF
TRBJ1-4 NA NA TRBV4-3 TGCGCCAGCAGCCGGGACAATAATGAAAAACTGTTTTTT CASSRDNNEKLFF
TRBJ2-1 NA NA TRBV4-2 TGTGCCAGCAGCCAAGAGCGGAACTCCTACAATGAGCAGTTCTTC CASSQERNSYNEQFF
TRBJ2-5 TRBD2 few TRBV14 TGTGCCAGCAGCCAAGAACCAATAGCGGGAATATACCAAGAGACCCAGTACTTC CASSQEPIAGIYQETQYF
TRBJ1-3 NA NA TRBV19 TGTGCCAGTTCCACACTACCCGGCCCCTTACATTTT CASSTLPGPLHF
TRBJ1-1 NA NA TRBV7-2 TGTGCCAGCAGCTTATTTCAGGGGATAGCGAACACTGAAGCTTTCTTT CASSLFQGIANTEAFF
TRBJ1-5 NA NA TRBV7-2 TGTGCCAGCAGCTCGGACAGCGTTTACCAGCCCCAGCATTTT CASSSDSVYQPQHF
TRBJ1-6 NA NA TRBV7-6 TGTGCCAGCAGGGGGGCCGACTCTTCACCCCTCCACTTT CASRGADSSPLHF
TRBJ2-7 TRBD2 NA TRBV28 TGTGCCAGCAGAGATAGCGGGAGAGAGTACTTC CASRDSGREYF
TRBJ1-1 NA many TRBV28 TGTGCCAGCAGCTCCGCGGGAGGGGGAGGAGCTTTCTTT CASSSAGGGGAFF
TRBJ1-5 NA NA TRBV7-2 TGTGCCAGCAGCTTAGTTGAGGACGGGAGACCCCAGCATTTT CASSLVEDGRPQHF
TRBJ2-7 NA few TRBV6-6 TGTGCCAGCAGATCCATACGATCCTCCCGCGCCTACGAGCAGTACTTC CASRSIRSSRAYEQYF
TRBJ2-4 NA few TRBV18 TGTGCCAGCTCACCGGGACTTACTACCTTAGCCAAAAACATTCAGTACTTC CASSPGLTTLAKNIQYF
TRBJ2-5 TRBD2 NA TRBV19 TGTGCCAGTAGTATTGCCGGGGGGGATGGAGAGACCCAGTACTTC CASSIAGGDGETQYF
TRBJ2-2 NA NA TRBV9 TGTGCCAGCAGCCCCCGGAGTGGCAGACCTCGAGACACCGGGGAGCTGTTTTTT CASSPRSGRPRDTGELFF
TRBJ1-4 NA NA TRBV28 TGTGCCAGCAGCTACTATGAAAAACTGTTTTTT CASSYYEKLFF
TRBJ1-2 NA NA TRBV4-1 TGCGCCAGCAGCCTAACAGACAGAAACTATGGCTACACCTTC CASSLTDRNYGYTF
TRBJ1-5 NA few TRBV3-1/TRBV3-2 TGTGCCAGCAGCCAAGGGACCAGGGGACAGCCCCAGCATTTT CASSQGTRGQPQHF
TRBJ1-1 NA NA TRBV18 TGTGCCAGCTCACCACCGGAGGGCAGGGTCCCTGAAGCTTTCTTT CASSPPEGRVPEAFF
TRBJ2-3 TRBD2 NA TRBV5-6 TGTGCCAGCAGCTTGACTAGCGGGGGGGTTGCAGATACGCAGTATTTT CASSLTSGGVADTQYF
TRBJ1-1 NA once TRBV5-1 TGCGCCAGCAGCCTTGGGGCAGGGCTGAACACTGAAGCTTTCTTT CASSLGAGLNTEAFF
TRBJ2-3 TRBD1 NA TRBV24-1 TGTGCCACCAGTGGGGCAGGGGGAGGCACAGATACGCAGTATTTT CATSGAGGGTDTQYF
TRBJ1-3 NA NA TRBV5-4 TGTGCCAGCAGCCCTGGGCTCCTGGCGGGAAACACCATATATTTT CASSPGLLAGNTIYF
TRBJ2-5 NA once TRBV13 TGTGCCAGCAGCTCAGGGTTCGGAGAGACCCAGTACTTC CASSSGFGETQYF
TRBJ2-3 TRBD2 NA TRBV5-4 TGTGCCAGCAGCTTGGAAGCGGGAGAAGGGGTTACGCAGTATTTT CASSLEAGEGVTQYF
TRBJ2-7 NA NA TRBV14 TGTGCCAGCAGCCAAGATCACACCTACGAGCAGTACTTC CASSQDHTYEQYF
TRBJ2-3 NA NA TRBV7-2 TGTGCCAGCAGCCCTTCTAACACAGATACGCAGTATTTT CASSPSNTDTQYF
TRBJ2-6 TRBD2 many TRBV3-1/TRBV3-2 TGTGCCAGCAGCCAAGAGACTAGCGGGGGTGGGGCCAACGTCCTGACTTTC CASSQETSGGGANVLTF
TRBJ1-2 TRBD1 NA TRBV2 TGTGCCAGCATCTCCGTTACGCAGGGGGCTTGGAACTATGGCTACACCTTC CASISVTQGAWNYGYTF
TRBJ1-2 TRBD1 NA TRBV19 TGTGCCAGTACCCCCGGGACAGCCTATGGCTACACCTTC CASTPGTAYGYTF
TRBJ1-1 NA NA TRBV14 TGTGCCAGCAGCCACGGGGGAAAGACTGAAGCTTTCTTT CASSHGGKTEAFF
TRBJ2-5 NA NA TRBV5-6 TGTGCCAGCAGCTATGGACAGCAGGGTCCACTAGAGACCCAGTACTTC CASSYGQQGPLETQYF
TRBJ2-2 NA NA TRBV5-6 TGTGCCAGCAGCGCTCCACAATCGACAGCGAACACCGGGGAGCTGTTTTTT CASSAPQSTANTGELFF
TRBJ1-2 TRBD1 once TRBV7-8 TGTGCCAGCAGTCAGGATCAGGGGGGCTATGGCTACACCTTC CASSQDQGGYGYTF
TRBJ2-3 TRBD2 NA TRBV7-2 TGTGCCAGCAGCTTTAGACTAGCGGGGGGCCGCACAGATACGCAGTATTTT CASSFRLAGGRTDTQYF
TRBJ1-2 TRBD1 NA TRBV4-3 TGCGCCAGCAGCCCCGGACAGGGCTATGGCTACACCTTC CASSPGQGYGYTF
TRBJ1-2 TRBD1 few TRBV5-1 TGCGCCAGCAGCGCGACAGGGTCGAACTATGGCTACACCTTC CASSATGSNYGYTF
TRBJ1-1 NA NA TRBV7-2 TGTGCCAGCAGCCCCCGACAGACTTCGAACACTGAAGCTTTCTTT CASSPRQTSNTEAFF
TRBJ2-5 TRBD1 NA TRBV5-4 TGTGCCAGCAGTCGACAGGGGGCGAGGCAAGAGACCCAGTACTTC CASSRQGARQETQYF